This T cell receptor (beta chain) was observed in a study of T cells in Graves' hyperthyroidism and ophthalmopathy. Amplification targeted TCR beta CDR3 regions from RNA transcripts. The HTBI primer set served for first-round RT-PCR of the TCR CDR3. TCRdb re-derived calls from the multiplex PCR reads in MiXCR, one entry per CDR3 protein. The data show 650,000 to 700,000 distinct CDR3 sequences, around a sixth seen once. The ends were cut back, 1 base at V and 7 bases at J, with 12 bases in the middle. CDR1 is LGHDT, CDR2 YNNKEL, per germline (reference sequence). This CDR3 is built from 14 residues. Worth noting for this clonotype: Its antigen is as yet unknown.

Stable disease denoted Graves' hyperthyroidism without ophthalmopathy progression within 18 months. Uncontrolled infection, other autoimmune disease, pregnancy or lactation barred patients from enrollment. Study-wide findings and caveats: Expanded thyroid clonotypes (above 0.001) were mostly also found in blood. Progression to ophthalmopathy was predicted a median of approximately 6.4 months early.

Material for sequencing was blood. The sequence came from a middle-aged man with Graves' hyperthyroidism. V is TRBV3-1 and J is TRBJ2-3; TRBD1 or TRBD2 may be the D gene (5 bases each). CDR3 nucleotide sequence: TGTGCCAGCAGCCAAGGAGACTGGGACCATACGCAGTATTTT. Translated: CASSQGDWDHTQYF.